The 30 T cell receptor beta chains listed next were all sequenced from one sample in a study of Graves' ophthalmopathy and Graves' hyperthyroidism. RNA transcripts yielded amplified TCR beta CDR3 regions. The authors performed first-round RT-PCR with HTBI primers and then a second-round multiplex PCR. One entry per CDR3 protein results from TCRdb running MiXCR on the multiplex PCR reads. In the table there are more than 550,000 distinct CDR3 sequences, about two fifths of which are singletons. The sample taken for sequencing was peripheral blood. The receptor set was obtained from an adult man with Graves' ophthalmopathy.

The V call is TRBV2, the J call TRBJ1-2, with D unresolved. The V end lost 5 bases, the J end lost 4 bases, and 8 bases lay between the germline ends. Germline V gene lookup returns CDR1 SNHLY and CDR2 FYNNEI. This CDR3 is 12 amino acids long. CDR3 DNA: TGTGCCAGCAGTCCCCTCCTCTATGGCTACACCTTC. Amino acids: CASSPLLYGYTF. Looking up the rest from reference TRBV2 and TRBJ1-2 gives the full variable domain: EPEVTQTPSHQVTQMGQEVILRCVPISNHLYFYWYRQILGQKVEFLVSFYNNEISEKSEIFDDQFSVERPDGSNFTLKIRSTKLEDSAMYFCASSPLLYGYTFGSGTRLTVV.

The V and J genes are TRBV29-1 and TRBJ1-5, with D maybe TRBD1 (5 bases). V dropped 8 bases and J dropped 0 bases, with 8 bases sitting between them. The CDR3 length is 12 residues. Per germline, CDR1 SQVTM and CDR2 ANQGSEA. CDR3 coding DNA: TGCAGCCAGACAGATAGCAATCAGCCCCAGCATTTT. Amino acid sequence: CSQTDSNQPQHF. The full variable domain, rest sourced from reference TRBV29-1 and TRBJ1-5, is SAVISQKPSRDICQRGTSLTIQCQVDSQVTMMFWYRQQPGQSLTLIATANQGSEATYESGFVIDKFPISRPNLTFSTLTVSNMSPEDSSIYLCSQTDSNQPQHFGDGTRLSIL.

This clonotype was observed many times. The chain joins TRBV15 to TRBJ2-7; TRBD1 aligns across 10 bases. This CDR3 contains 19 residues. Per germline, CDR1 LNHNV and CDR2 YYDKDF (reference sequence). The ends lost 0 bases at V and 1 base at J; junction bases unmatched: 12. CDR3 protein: CATSREWDRGVGRSYEQYF. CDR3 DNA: TGTGCCACCAGCAGAGAATGGGACAGGGGTGTAGGGAGGTCCTACGAGCAGTACTTC.

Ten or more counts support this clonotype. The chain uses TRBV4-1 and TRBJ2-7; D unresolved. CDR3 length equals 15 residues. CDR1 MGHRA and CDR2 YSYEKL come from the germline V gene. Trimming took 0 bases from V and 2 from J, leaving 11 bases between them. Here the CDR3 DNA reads TGCGCCAGCAGCCAAGAGCAGACCTACCCCTACGAGCAGTACTTC. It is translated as CASSQEQTYPYEQYF.

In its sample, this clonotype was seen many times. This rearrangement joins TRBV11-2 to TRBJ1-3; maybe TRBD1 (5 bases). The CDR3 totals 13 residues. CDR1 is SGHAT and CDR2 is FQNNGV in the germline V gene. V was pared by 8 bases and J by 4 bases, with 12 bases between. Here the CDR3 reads CASVGAGGNTIYF. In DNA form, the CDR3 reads TGTGCCAGCGTCGGGGCGGGCGGAAACACCATATATTTT.

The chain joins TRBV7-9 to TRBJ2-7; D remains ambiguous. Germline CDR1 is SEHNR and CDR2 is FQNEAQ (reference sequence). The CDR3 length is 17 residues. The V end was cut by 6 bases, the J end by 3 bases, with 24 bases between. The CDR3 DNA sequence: TGTGCCAGCAGTCGCCAGTTCGACCGGGTGATGAACTACGAGCAGTACTTC. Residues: CASSRQFDRVMNYEQYF.

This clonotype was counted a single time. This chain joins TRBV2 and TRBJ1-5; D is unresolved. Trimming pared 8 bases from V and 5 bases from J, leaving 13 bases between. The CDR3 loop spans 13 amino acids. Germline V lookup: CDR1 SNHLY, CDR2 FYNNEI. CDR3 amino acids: CASGRYRDQPQHF. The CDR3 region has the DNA TGTGCCAGCGGTCGGTACCGGGATCAGCCCCAGCATTTT. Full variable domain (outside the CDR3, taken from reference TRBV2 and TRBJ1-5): EPEVTQTPSHQVTQMGQEVILRCVPISNHLYFYWYRQILGQKVEFLVSFYNNEISEKSEIFDDQFSVERPDGSNFTLKIRSTKLEDSAMYFCASGRYRDQPQHFGDGTRLSIL.

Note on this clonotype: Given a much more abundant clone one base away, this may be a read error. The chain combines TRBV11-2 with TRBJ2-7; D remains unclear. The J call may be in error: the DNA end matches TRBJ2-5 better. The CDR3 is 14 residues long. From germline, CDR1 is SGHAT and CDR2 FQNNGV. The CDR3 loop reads CASGGEVGRETQYF. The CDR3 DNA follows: TGTGCCAGCGGCGGAGAGGTGGGCCGGGAGACCCAGTACTTC.

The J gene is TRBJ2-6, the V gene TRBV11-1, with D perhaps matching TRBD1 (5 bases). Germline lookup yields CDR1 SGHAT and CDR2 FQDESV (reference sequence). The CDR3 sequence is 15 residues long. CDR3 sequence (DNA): TGTGCTAGTCAGGGTGGTATTTCTGGGGCCAACGTCCTGACTTTC. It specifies CASQGGISGANVLTF.

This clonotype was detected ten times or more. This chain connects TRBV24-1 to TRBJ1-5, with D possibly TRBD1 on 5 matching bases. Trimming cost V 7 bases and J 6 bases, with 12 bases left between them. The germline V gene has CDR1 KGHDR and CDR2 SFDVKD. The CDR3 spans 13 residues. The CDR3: CATRDFGAQPQHF. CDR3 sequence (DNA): TGTGCCACCAGGGACTTTGGGGCTCAGCCCCAGCATTTT.

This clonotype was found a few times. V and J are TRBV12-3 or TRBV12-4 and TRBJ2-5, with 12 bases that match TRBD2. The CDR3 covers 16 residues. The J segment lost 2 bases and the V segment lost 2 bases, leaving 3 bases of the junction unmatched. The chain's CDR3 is CASSLPGLAGQETQYF. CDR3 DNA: TGTGCCAGCAGTTTACCGGGACTAGCGGGTCAAGAGACCCAGTACTTC.

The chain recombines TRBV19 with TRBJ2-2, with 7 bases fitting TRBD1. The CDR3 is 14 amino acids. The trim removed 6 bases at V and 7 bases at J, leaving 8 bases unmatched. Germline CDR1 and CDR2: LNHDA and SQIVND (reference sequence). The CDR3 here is CASRPSDRIGELFF. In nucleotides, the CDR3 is TGTGCCAGTAGACCATCGGACAGGATCGGGGAGCTGTTTTTT.

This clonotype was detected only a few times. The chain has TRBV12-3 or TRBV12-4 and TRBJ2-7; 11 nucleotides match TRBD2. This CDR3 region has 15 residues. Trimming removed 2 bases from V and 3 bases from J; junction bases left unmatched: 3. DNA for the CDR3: TGTGCCAGCAGTTTATCTAGCGGGAGGTTCTACGAGCAGTACTTC. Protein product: CASSLSSGRFYEQYF.

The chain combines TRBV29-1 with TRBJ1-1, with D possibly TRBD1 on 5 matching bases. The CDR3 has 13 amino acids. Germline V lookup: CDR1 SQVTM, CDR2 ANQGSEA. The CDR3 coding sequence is TGCGTTTCTGTCCAGGGACGCAACACTGAAGCTTTCTTT. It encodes CVSVQGRNTEAFF.

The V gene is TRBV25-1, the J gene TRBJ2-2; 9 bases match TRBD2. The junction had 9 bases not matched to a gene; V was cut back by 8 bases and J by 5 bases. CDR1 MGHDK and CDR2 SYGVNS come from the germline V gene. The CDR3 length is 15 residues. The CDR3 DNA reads TGTGCCAGCCATAGCGGGAGCACGGGTACCGGGGAGCTGTTTTTT. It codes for CASHSGSTGTGELFF.

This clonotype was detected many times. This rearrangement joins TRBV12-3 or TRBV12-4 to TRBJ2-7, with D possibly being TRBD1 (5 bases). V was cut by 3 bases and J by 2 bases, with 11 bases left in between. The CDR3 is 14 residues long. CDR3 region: CASSLVGRTYEQYF. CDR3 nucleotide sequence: TGTGCCAGCAGTTTGGTGGGGCGGACCTACGAGCAGTACTTC.

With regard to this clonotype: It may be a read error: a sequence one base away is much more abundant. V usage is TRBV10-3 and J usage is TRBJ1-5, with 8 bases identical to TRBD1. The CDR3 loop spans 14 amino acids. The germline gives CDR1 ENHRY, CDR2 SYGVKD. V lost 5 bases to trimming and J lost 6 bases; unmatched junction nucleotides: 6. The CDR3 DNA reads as TGTGCCATCAGTTACCTACAGGGGGTTCAGCCCCAGCATTTT. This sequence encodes CAISYLQGVQPQHF.

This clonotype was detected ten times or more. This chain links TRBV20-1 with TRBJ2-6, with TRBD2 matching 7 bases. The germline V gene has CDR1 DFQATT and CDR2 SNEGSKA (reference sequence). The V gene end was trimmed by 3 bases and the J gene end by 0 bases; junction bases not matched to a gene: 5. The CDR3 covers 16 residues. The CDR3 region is CSASGRSSSGANVLTF. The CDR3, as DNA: TGCAGTGCTAGCGGGAGGTCCAGCTCTGGGGCCAACGTCCTGACTTTC.

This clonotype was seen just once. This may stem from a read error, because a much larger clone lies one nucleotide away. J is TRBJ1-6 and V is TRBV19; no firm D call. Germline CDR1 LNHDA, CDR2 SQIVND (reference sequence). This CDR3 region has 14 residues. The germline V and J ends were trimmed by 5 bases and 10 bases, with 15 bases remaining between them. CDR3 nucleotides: TGTGCCAGTAGTGTTAACAAATTCGGCTCACCCCTCCACTTT. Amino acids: CASSVNKFGSPLHF.

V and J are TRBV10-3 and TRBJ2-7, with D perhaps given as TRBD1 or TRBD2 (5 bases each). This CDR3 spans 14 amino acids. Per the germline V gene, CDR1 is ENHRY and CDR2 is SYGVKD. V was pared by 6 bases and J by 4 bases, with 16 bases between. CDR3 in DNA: TGTGCCATCAGCGTTATGGGCAGGGAGTACGAGCAGTACTTC. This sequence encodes CAISVMGREYEQYF.

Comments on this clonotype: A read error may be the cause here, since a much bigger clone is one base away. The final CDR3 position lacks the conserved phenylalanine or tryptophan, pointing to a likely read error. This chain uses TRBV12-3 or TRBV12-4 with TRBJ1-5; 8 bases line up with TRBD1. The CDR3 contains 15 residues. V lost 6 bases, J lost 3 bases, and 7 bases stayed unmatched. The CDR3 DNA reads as TGTGCCAGCAGGCCCCGGACAGGGCTCAATCAGCCCCAGCATCTT. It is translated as CASRPRTGLNQPQHL.

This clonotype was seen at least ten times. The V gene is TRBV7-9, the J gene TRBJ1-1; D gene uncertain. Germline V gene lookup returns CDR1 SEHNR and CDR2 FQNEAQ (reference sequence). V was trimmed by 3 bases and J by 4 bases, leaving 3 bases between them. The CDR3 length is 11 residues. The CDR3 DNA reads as TGTGCCAGCAGCTTTCTCACTGAAGCTTTCTTT. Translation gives CASSFLTEAFF.

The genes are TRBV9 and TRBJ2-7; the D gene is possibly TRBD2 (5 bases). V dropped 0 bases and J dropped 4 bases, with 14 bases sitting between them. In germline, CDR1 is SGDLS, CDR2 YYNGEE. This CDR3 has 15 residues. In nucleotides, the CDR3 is TGTGCCAGCAGCGTAGGGAGCGGTGGTACGTACGAGCAGTACTTC. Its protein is CASSVGSGGTYEQYF.

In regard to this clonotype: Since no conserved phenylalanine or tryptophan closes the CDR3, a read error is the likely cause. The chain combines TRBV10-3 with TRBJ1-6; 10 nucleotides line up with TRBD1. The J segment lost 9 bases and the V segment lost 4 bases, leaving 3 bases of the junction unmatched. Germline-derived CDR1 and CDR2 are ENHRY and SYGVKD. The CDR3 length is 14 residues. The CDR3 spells CAISGQGAGSPLHL. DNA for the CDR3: TGTGCCATCAGTGGACAGGGGGCGGGTTCACCCCTCCACCTT.

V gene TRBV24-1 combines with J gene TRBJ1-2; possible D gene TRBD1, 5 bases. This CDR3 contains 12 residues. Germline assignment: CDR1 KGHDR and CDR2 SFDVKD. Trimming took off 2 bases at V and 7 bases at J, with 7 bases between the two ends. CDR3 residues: CATSDSGSGYTF. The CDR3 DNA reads TGTGCCACCAGTGATTCAGGGTCTGGCTACACCTTC.

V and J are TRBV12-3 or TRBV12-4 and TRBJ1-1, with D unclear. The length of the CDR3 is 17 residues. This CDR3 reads CASASAKGRALNTEAFF. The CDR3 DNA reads TGTGCTAGTGCCTCGGCTAAAGGACGGGCCTTGAACACTGAAGCTTTCTTT.

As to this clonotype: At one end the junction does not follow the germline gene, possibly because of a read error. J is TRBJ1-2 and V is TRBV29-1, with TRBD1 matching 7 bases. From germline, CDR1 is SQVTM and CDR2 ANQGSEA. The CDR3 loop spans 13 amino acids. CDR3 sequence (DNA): TGCAGCGTTGAGGGCTGGGACAGCCTTTCACCGGCCTTC. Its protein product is CSVEGWDSLSPAF.

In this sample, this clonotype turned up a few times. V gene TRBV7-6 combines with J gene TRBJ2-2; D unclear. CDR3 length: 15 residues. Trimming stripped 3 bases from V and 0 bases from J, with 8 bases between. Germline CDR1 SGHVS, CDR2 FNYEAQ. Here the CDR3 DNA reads TGTGCCAGCAGCTTTCAGGCCCCGAACACCGGGGAGCTGTTTTTT. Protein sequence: CASSFQAPNTGELFF.

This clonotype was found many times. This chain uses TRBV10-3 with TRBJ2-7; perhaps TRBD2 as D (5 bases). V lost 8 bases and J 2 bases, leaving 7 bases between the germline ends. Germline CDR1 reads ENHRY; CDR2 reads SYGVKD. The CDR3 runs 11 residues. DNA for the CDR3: TGTGCCATCCGGGATACCTACGAGCAGTACTTC. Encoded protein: CAIRDTYEQYF.

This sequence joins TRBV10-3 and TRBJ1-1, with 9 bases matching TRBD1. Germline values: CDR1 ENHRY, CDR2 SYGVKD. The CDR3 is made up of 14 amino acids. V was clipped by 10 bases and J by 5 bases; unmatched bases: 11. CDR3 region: CATDRGSRGTEAFF. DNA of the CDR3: TGTGCCACCGACAGGGGGTCTCGAGGGACTGAAGCTTTCTTT.